The 25 T cell receptor beta chains below were found in one sample sequenced in a study of blood T cells in healthy people across ages. It was with a sample-barcoded 5' primer and a J-beta primer mix that a second PCR of about 7 to 12 cycles was run. TCRdb ran MiXCR on the 5' RACE reads and lists one entry per CDR3 protein. The sample includes about 1,600,000 distinct CDR3 sequences, around two fifths seen only once; the top ten take approximately 7.9%. Sample: blood. The source of these receptors is a woman in her late teens or twenties in good health.

This clonotype was seen a few times. CDR3: CSARDRGTGVAGEQYF. The DNA of the CDR3 is TGCAGTGCTAGAGATCGAGGGACAGGGGTGGCTGGGGAGCAGTACTTC. The chain employs TRBV20-1 and TRBJ2-7; 10 bases fit TRBD1. After removal of 0 bases from V and 7 bases from J, the junction contained 12 bases not matched to a gene. CDR1 is DFQATT and CDR2 is SNEGSKA in the germline V gene (reference sequence). The CDR3 contains 16 residues.

This chain connects TRBV6-5 to TRBJ2-5, with D possibly being TRBD1 (5 bases). The J call is doubtful: the DNA matches TRBJ2-7 better. CDR3 length: 15 residues. Germline assignment: CDR1 MNHEY and CDR2 SVGAGI. CDR3 sequence reads: CASSYSATALYEQYF. The CDR3 nucleotides are TGTGCCAGCAGTTACTCGGCGACAGCCCTTTACGAGCAGTACTTC.

This clonotype showed up just a few times. The chain couples TRBV6-6 to TRBJ2-7, with D tentatively TRBD1 or TRBD2 (5 bases each). The V end was cut by 8 bases, the J end by 4 bases, with 12 bases between. The CDR3 consists of 12 residues. CDR1 and CDR2 from the germline V gene are MNHNY and SVGAGI (reference sequence). CDR3 nucleotides: TGTGCCAGCCTGGGACCAATGTACGAGCAGTACTTC. It is translated as CASLGPMYEQYF.

V and J are TRBV6-1 and TRBJ2-1; no clear D gene. CDR1 and CDR2 (germline): MNHNS, SASEGT. The CDR3 covers 15 residues. V was trimmed by 2 bases and J by 10 bases, leaving 18 bases between them. The CDR3 DNA sequence: TGTGCCAGCAGTGAACCCGCATACCCCGCCGGGGAGCAGTTCTTC. This sequence encodes CASSEPAYPAGEQFF.

The genes are TRBV3-1 and TRBJ1-2; no reliable D call. The germline CDR1 and CDR2 sequences are LGHDT and YNNKEL (reference sequence). The CDR3 loop spans 15 amino acids. V was trimmed by 4 bases and J by 3 bases, leaving 15 bases between them. DNA for the CDR3: TGTGCCAGCAGCCCGGGCGACTTACTTGACTATGGCTACACCTTC. Translating gives CASSPGDLLDYGYTF.

The V call is TRBV3-1, the J call TRBJ2-4; 14 nucleotides agree with TRBD2. The J call is uncertain, as TRBJ2-5 better fits the DNA end. This CDR3 is built from 17 residues. The germline V gene encodes CDR1 LGHDT and CDR2 YNNKEL (reference sequence). The CDR3 loop reads CASSQSVGLAGVETQYF. The CDR3 nucleotides read TGTGCCAGCAGCCAAAGTGTGGGACTAGCGGGAGTGGAGACCCAGTACTTC.

The chain uses TRBV6-1 and TRBJ1-1; possibly TRBD1 for D (6 bases). The V end lost 5 bases, the J end lost 2 bases, and 15 bases lay between the germline ends. The CDR3 has 15 amino acids. CDR1 and CDR2 from the germline V gene are MNHNS and SASEGT. CDR3 amino acids: CASSQEGGPNTEAFF. In DNA, the CDR3 is TGTGCCAGCAGTCAAGAGGGGGGGCCAAACACTGAAGCTTTCTTT.

The chain has TRBV10-3 and TRBJ2-5, with 8 bases fitting TRBD1. This CDR3 is 14 amino acids long. V was clipped by 5 bases and J by 4 bases; unmatched bases: 6. From germline, CDR1 is ENHRY and CDR2 SYGVKD. This CDR3 reads CAISPDRGLETQYF. Here the CDR3 DNA reads TGTGCCATCAGTCCAGACAGGGGTTTAGAGACCCAGTACTTC.

This clonotype appeared a few times. The J gene is TRBJ2-6, the V gene TRBV7-2; D is perhaps TRBD1 (5 bases). CDR3 length equals 17 residues. Germline assignment: CDR1 SGHTA and CDR2 FQGNSA. V gave up 1 base and J gave up 0 bases, with 10 bases separating them. CDR3 bases: TGTGCCAGCAGCTTAGTACAGGTTCACTCTGGGGCCAACGTCCTGACTTTC. Amino acid sequence: CASSLVQVHSGANVLTF.

The chain has TRBV28 and TRBJ2-7; D remains unclear. This CDR3 has 18 amino acids. Germline V CDR1 and CDR2: MDHEN, SYDVKM. V was clipped by 4 bases and J by 7 bases, with 29 bases between them. Written as DNA, the CDR3 is TGTGCCAGCAGTTCCCCCTCCGGGCGACACGGCCCGCCCTGGGAGCAGTACTTC. The encoded protein is CASSSPSGRHGPPWEQYF. The variable domain in full, with the rest retrieved from reference TRBV28 and TRBJ2-7, is DVKVTQSSRYLVKRTGEKVFLECVQDMDHENMFWYRQDPGLGLRLIYFSYDVKMKEKGDIPEGYSVSREKKERFSLILESASTNQTSMYLCASSSPSGRHGPPWEQYFGPGTRLTVT.

This clonotype was observed a handful of times. V is TRBV7-2 and J is TRBJ2-7; D gene ambiguous. The CDR3 consists of 12 residues. V was cut by 4 bases and J by 3 bases, with 7 bases left in between. Per the germline V gene, CDR1 is SGHTA and CDR2 is FQGNSA. CDR3 nucleotide sequence: TGTGCCAGCAGCTCAAACCACTACGAGCAGTACTTC. Its translation is CASSSNHYEQYF.

This clonotype showed up just a few times. The junction and the germline gene differ at one end; a read error may be behind it. This chain uses TRBV5-1 with TRBJ2-5, with 9 bases lining up with TRBD2. This CDR3 has 15 amino acids. CDR1 and CDR2 (germline): SGHRS, YFSETQ. CDR3 nucleotide sequence: TGTGCCAGCAGTCCGGGACTAGCAGTCTACAATGAGCAGTACTTC. This sequence encodes CASSPGLAVYNEQYF.

This clonotype was found a few times. The rearrangement links TRBV29-1 to TRBJ2-3; 7 nucleotides line up with TRBD1. Germline V CDR1 and CDR2: SQVTM, ANQGSEA. This CDR3 region has 13 residues. V dropped 7 bases and J dropped 2; count of bases not matched to a gene: 6. The CDR3 spells CSASGQYTDTQYF. CDR3 nucleotides: TGCAGCGCATCGGGACAGTACACAGATACGCAGTATTTT.

The chain links TRBV12-3 or TRBV12-4 to TRBJ2-1; D tentatively reads TRBD1 or TRBD2 (5 bases each). The CDR3 runs to 15 residues. V was shortened by 2 bases and J by 9 bases, with 17 bases between the two germline ends. The CDR3 sequence: CASSLTGTPLFEQFF. The CDR3 DNA reads TGTGCCAGCAGTTTAACCGGGACGCCCTTGTTTGAGCAGTTCTTC.

The chain links TRBV7-9 to TRBJ2-1; D gene uncertain. V lost 0 bases to trimming and J lost 2 bases, with 8 bases between them. CDR1 SEHNR and CDR2 FQNEAQ come from the germline V gene (reference sequence). The CDR3 has 15 amino acids. In nucleotides, the CDR3 is TGTGCCAGCAGCTTAGCGGGTTTCCCCTACAATGAGCAGTTCTTC. Residues: CASSLAGFPYNEQFF.

The gene calls are TRBV5-1 and TRBJ1-1; tentative D call: TRBD1 (5 bases). The germline V gene has CDR1 SGHRS and CDR2 YFSETQ. With 4 bases removed from V and 5 bases from J, the gap between germline ends came to 15 bases. The CDR3 runs to 14 residues. The DNA for the CDR3 is TGCGCCAGCAGCCCGGACACGATCGGAACTGAAGCTTTCTTT. This translates into CASSPDTIGTEAFF.

This chain links TRBV20-1 with TRBJ2-5; weak D call: TRBD2 (7 bases). V gave up 5 bases and J gave up 5 bases, with 15 bases separating them. CDR1 is DFQATT, CDR2 SNEGSKA, per germline (reference sequence). The CDR3 loop spans 13 amino acids. The CDR3, as DNA: TGCAGTGCTGGGGGGGGGGCCTGGGAGACCCAGTACTTC. Amino acids: CSAGGGAWETQYF.

This clonotype occurred a few times. The CDR3 loop reads CASSFGQGRAEAFF. The CDR3 nucleotides read TGTGCCAGCAGTTTCGGGCAGGGGAGGGCTGAAGCTTTCTTT. The chain has TRBV12-3 or TRBV12-4 and TRBJ1-1; TRBD1 might be the D (6 bases). CDR3 length equals 14 residues. V lost 3 bases and J lost 6, with 14 bases in between.

A few counts support this clonotype. This sequence joins TRBV12-3 or TRBV12-4 and TRBJ2-1; TRBD2 aligns across 8 bases. This CDR3 has 15 amino acids. Losses at the gene ends were 5 bases for V and 1 base for J; bases not matched to a gene: 4. CDR3: CASSRSGKSYNEQFF. In DNA form, the CDR3 reads TGTGCCAGCAGTCGTAGCGGGAAGTCCTACAATGAGCAGTTCTTC.

The chain links TRBV6-5 to TRBJ2-3, with D perhaps TRBD2 (7 bases). CDR3 length: 14 amino acids. V shed 5 bases and J shed 3 bases, with 12 bases lying between them. Germline lookup yields CDR1 MNHEY and CDR2 SVGAGI. CDR3 region: CASSTGRGTDTQYF. CDR3 coding DNA: TGTGCCAGCAGTACAGGGAGGGGAACAGATACGCAGTATTTT.

This clonotype has at least ten counts. The chain joins TRBV2 to TRBJ2-1; the match to TRBD2 covers 11 bases. This CDR3 comprises 15 residues. Germline-derived CDR1 and CDR2 are SNHLY and FYNNEI. J was trimmed by 3 bases and V by 3 bases; bases with no gene match: 1. The CDR3 bases are TGTGCCAGCAGTGACGGGACTAGCGGCTACAATGAGCAGTTCTTC. The encoded protein is CASSDGTSGYNEQFF.

This clonotype was seen a few times. The CDR3 here is CAISLSSGTDTQYF. The CDR3 DNA sequence: TGTGCCATCAGTTTAAGTAGCGGGACAGATACGCAGTATTTT. This chain connects TRBV10-3 to TRBJ2-3; 7 nucleotides match TRBD2. This CDR3 is built from 14 residues. Germline CDR1 ENHRY, CDR2 SYGVKD. Trimming cost V 5 bases and J 3 bases; bases outside gene matches: 5.

The sample holds a few counts of this clonotype. This sequence joins TRBV6-1 and TRBJ2-1; tentatively, D is TRBD1 (5 bases). The CDR3 sequence is 17 residues long. The V end lost 6 bases, the J end lost 3 bases, and 21 bases lay between the germline ends. Germline V gives CDR1 MNHNS, CDR2 SASEGT. The CDR3 DNA reads TGTGCCAGCAGAGGAAGCTGGGGCCCCCGTGGCTACAATGAGCAGTTCTTC. Translating it yields CASRGSWGPRGYNEQFF.

The genes are TRBV4-1 and TRBJ1-3; 8 bases match TRBD1. Trimming cost V 4 bases and J 4 bases; bases outside gene matches: 9. The CDR3 extends over 16 amino acids. The germline CDR1 and CDR2 sequences are MGHRA and YSYEKL. The CDR3 nucleotides read TGCGCCAGCAGCCCCTCGAGACAGGGGTCAGGAAACACCATATATTTT. It specifies CASSPSRQGSGNTIYF.

The gene calls are TRBV15 and TRBJ2-7; 9 positions match TRBD1. V lost 5 bases, J lost 7 bases, and 12 bases stayed unmatched. The germline V gene encodes CDR1 LNHNV and CDR2 YYDKDF (reference sequence). The CDR3 runs 15 residues. CDR3 nucleotide sequence: TGTGCCACCAGCCCCGGACAGGGGACACCCAATGAGCAGTACTTC. This encodes CATSPGQGTPNEQYF. The variable domain in full, with the rest retrieved from reference TRBV15 and TRBJ2-7, is DAMVIQNPRYQVTQFGKPVTLSCSQTLNHNVMYWYQQKSSQAPKLLFHYYDKDFNNEADTPDNFQSRRPNTSFCFLDIRSPGLGDTAMYLCATSPGQGTPNEQYFGPGTRLTVT.